This T cell receptor (beta chain) was identified during a study of T cell responses to AZD1222 COVID-19 vaccine. Study summary: It was second doses at about 4 or about 12 weeks that were pooled. Study-level points and caveats: Among the donors, most were white British and more were female, and clonal diversity was possibly underestimated.

This clone occurred a few times. Its antigen is unknown. Trimming removed 4 bases from V and 1 base from J, with 13 bases in between. The CDR3 has 16 amino acids. CDR1 is KGHSH, CDR2 LQKENI, per germline. TCRdb keeps only in-frame clones here, not all; method: immunoSEQ multiplex PCR. The sample includes around 110,000 clones, 80% to 85% seen only once; the top ten take about 9.5%. The V gene is TRBV18, the J gene TRBJ1-4; D is unresolved. The specimen comprised peripheral blood, sampled on day 0 of AZD1222 vaccination. The sequence was obtained from an adult in good health. The CDR3 here is CASSRFDLGTNEKLFF. The CDR3 region has the DNA TGTGCCAGCTCACGATTTGACCTGGGAACTAATGAAAAACTGTTTTTT.